The 28 T cell receptor beta chains listed next were all sequenced from one sample in a study of cytomegalovirus exposure and HLA in healthy donors. The PCR had 60 Vbeta and 13 Jbeta primers. TCRdb's copy holds only in-frame clones and misses some; the assay was immunoSEQ multiplex PCR. Here the sample spans approximately 130,000 clones, around 85% being singletons. Sequencing input: PBMCs. The receptors stem from a woman aged 25 to 45 in good health and CMV-seropositive.

This chain links TRBV19 with TRBJ2-2, with 12 nucleotides matching TRBD2. This CDR3 is 19 amino acids long. Germline values: CDR1 LNHDA, CDR2 SQIVND (reference sequence). V lost 5 bases to trimming and J lost 0 bases; unmatched junction nucleotides: 10. CDR3 DNA sequence: TGTGCCAGTAGTCAGACTAGCGGGGGCCCGTTCGCGAACACCGGGGAGCTGTTTTTT. Translated: CASSQTSGGPFANTGELFF.

The chain has TRBV28 and TRBJ1-5; 7 bases are a match to TRBD1. CDR3 length: 16 residues. Germline V gene lookup returns CDR1 MDHEN and CDR2 SYDVKM. Germline trimming cut 4 bases from V and 0 bases from J; bases unmatched to any gene: 6. The CDR3 is CASSSDRSDSNQPQHF. CDR3 nucleotide sequence: TGTGCCAGCAGTTCGGACAGGTCGGATAGCAATCAGCCCCAGCATTTT.

A few counts support this clone. The V gene is TRBV6-6, the J gene TRBJ1-2; 9 positions agree with TRBD1. This CDR3 comprises 13 residues. The germline gives CDR1 MNHNY, CDR2 SVGAGI (reference sequence). V shed 4 bases and J 8 bases; nucleotides not matched to a gene: 5. The CDR3 coding sequence is TGTGCCAGCAGTTCACAGGGGGCGAAGGGCTACACCTTC. Its protein product is CASSSQGAKGYTF.

The chain is built from TRBV28 and TRBJ2-7, with a weak D call TRBD2 (6 bases). Trimming shortened V by 4 bases and J by 2 bases, and 15 bases separated the two germline ends. Per the germline V gene, CDR1 is MDHEN and CDR2 is SYDVKM. The CDR3 is made up of 15 amino acids. The CDR3: CASSSRTIIAYEQYF. As DNA, the CDR3 is TGTGCCAGCAGTTCCCGGACTATTATAGCCTACGAGCAGTACTTC.

This chain links TRBV29-1 with TRBJ2-7, with D perhaps matching TRBD1 (6 bases). Looked up from germline, CDR1 is SQVTM and CDR2 is ANQGSEA. V was trimmed by 6 bases and J by 5 bases, leaving 14 bases between them. The CDR3 loop spans 12 amino acids. CDR3 nucleotides: TGCAGCGTGACAGGCCTTCTAGACGAGCAGTACTTC. Its translation is CSVTGLLDEQYF.

Here the CDR3 DNA reads TGTGCCAGCAGTGACTCGAGTCCGATAGCGGGAGGGCAAGAGACCCAGTACTTC. Translating gives CASSDSSPIAGGQETQYF. The chain has TRBV6-4 and TRBJ2-5; 11 nucleotides match TRBD2. CDR1 is MRHNA, CDR2 SNTAGT, per germline. With 0 bases clipped from V and 2 bases from J, the junction kept 8 bases outside the gene matches. The CDR3 extends over 18 amino acids.

The chain couples TRBV4-2 to TRBJ1-6; D perhaps matches TRBD1 (5 bases). CDR1 and CDR2 (germline): LGHNA, YNFKEQ. The CDR3 extends over 14 amino acids. Trimming pared 1 base from V and 8 bases from J, leaving 9 bases between. Written as DNA, the CDR3 is TGTGCCAGCAGCCAAGGGGGCAGGTATTCACCCCTCCACTTT. Protein sequence: CASSQGGRYSPLHF.

V and J are TRBV4-1 and TRBJ1-1; 9 bases map to TRBD1. Looked up from germline, CDR1 is MGHRA and CDR2 is YSYEKL. This CDR3 region has 15 residues. V lost 4 bases and J lost 4; bases outside the gene matches: 7. The CDR3 DNA is TGCGCCAGCAGCCTTCAGGACAGGGGAGGCACTGAAGCTTTCTTT. Translating it yields CASSLQDRGGTEAFF.

The rearrangement links TRBV28 to TRBJ1-4, with D possibly TRBD1 on 5 matching bases. CDR1 and CDR2 (germline): MDHEN, SYDVKM. V was cut by 6 bases and J by 5 bases, with 19 bases left in between. This CDR3 is built from 16 residues. The CDR3 DNA sequence: TGTGCCAGCAGCCCACTTTCGAGCAGGGTGAATGAAAAACTGTTTTTT. Its protein product is CASSPLSSRVNEKLFF.

A single count supports this clone. The chain couples TRBV4-1 to TRBJ2-2; D gene uncertain. CDR3 length equals 15 residues. The germline CDR1 and CDR2 sequences are MGHRA and YSYEKL. V lost 5 bases and J 0 bases, leaving 10 bases between the germline ends. CDR3 nucleotides: TGCGCCAGCAGCACCCGACTCTCGAACACCGGGGAGCTGTTTTTT. This encodes CASSTRLSNTGELFF.

This chain links TRBV28 with TRBJ1-2; D is perhaps TRBD1 (5 bases). Germline CDR1 MDHEN, CDR2 SYDVKM. Between the trimmed V and J ends, which lost 3 bases and 8 bases, there was a span of 10 bases. The CDR3 spans 12 residues. The CDR3 DNA reads TGTGCCAGCAGTTTTGACAGTCGAGGCTACACCTTC. Translating gives CASSFDSRGYTF.

The CDR3 nucleotides are TGCGCCAGCAGCTTGGTCGCGGACGAGCAGTACTTC. It yields the protein CASSLVADEQYF. The chain has TRBV5-1 and TRBJ2-7; no clear D gene. Trimming pared 0 bases from V and 5 bases from J, leaving 6 bases between. The CDR3 contains 12 residues. Germline CDR1 is SGHRS and CDR2 is YFSETQ. The full variable domain, its missing parts supplied by reference TRBV5-1 and TRBJ2-7, is KAGVTQTPRYLIKTRGQQVTLSCSPISGHRSVSWYQQTPGQGLQFLFEYFSETQRNKGNFPGRFSGRQFSNSRSEMNVSTLELGDSALYLCASSLVADEQYFGPGTRLTVT.

This chain uses TRBV2 with TRBJ2-2; TRBD2 is a possible D gene (5 bases). The CDR3 contains 15 residues. Germline CDR1 and CDR2: SNHLY and FYNNEI. V lost 5 bases, J lost 1 base, and 11 bases lay in between. The CDR3 region is CASSTGVLNTGELFF. CDR3 in DNA: TGTGCCAGCAGTACCGGGGTTCTGAACACCGGGGAGCTGTTTTTT.

The J gene is TRBJ1-1, the V gene TRBV5-1; 7 nucleotides agree with TRBD1. CDR3 length: 14 amino acids. Germline-derived CDR1 and CDR2 are SGHRS and YFSETQ. With 7 bases clipped from V and 1 base from J, the junction kept 7 bases outside the gene matches. The CDR3 DNA sequence: TGCGCCAGCTACCCGGCAGGGGGGAACACTGAAGCTTTCTTT. This encodes CASYPAGGNTEAFF.

The gene calls are TRBV7-9 and TRBJ1-1; D not resolved. V lost 4 bases and J lost 1, with 7 bases in between. The V gene's germline CDR1 is SEHNR and CDR2 FQNEAQ (reference sequence). The CDR3 covers 13 residues. The CDR3 DNA sequence: TGTGCCAGCAGCTCTCAGGAGAACACTGAAGCTTTCTTT. It translates to CASSSQENTEAFF.

The CDR3 nucleotides are TGTGCCAGCAGCCGTGACAGGGGTCATACCTTC. Its translation: CASSRDRGHTF. The rearrangement joins TRBV28 to TRBJ1-2; 8 nucleotides line up with TRBD1. The CDR3 has 11 amino acids. CDR1 is MDHEN, CDR2 SYDVKM, per germline. With 6 bases clipped from V and 14 bases from J, the junction kept 8 bases outside the gene matches.

The chain recombines TRBV2 with TRBJ2-1; 11 nucleotides align to TRBD2. CDR1 and CDR2 (germline): SNHLY, FYNNEI. This CDR3 comprises 13 residues. V gave up 7 bases and J gave up 7 bases; unmatched junction bases: 3. Here the CDR3 reads CASKGTSGNEQFF. The DNA for the CDR3 is TGTGCCAGCAAGGGGACTAGCGGAAATGAGCAGTTCTTC.

This chain links TRBV27 with TRBJ1-1; 8 bases are shared with TRBD1. Germline CDR1 and CDR2: MNHEY and SMNVEV (reference sequence). The CDR3 is made up of 13 amino acids. V lost 1 base and J lost 7; bases outside the gene matches: 2. The CDR3 DNA follows: TGTGCCAGCAGTTTATGGGGGACAGGTGAAGCTTTCTTT. It encodes CASSLWGTGEAFF.

V gene TRBV11-2 combines with J gene TRBJ2-7; tentatively, D is TRBD1 (5 bases). From germline, CDR1 is SGHAT and CDR2 FQNNGV. The CDR3 is made up of 14 amino acids. V was shortened by 4 bases and J by 7 bases, with 17 bases between the two germline ends. As DNA, the CDR3 is TGTGCCAGCAGCTCGTCACAGGTGGTGGGGGAGCAGTACTTC. Encoded protein: CASSSSQVVGEQYF. The whole variable domain, filled in from reference TRBV11-2 and TRBJ2-7, reads EAGVAQSPRYKIIEKRQSVAFWCNPISGHATLYWYQQILGQGPKLLIQFQNNGVVDDSQLPKDRFSAERLKGVDSTLKIQPAKLEDSAVYLCASSSSQVVGEQYFGPGTRLTVT.

This clone has just a few counts. V usage is TRBV7-2 and J usage is TRBJ2-1, with 9 bases matching TRBD1. J gave up 12 bases and V 3 bases, and 3 bases lay outside the gene matches. Germline CDR1 SGHTA, CDR2 FQGNSA. The CDR3 is made up of 12 amino acids. The chain's CDR3 is CASSLTGGGQFF. The CDR3 DNA reads TGTGCCAGCAGCTTGACAGGGGGAGGGCAGTTCTTC.

This chain joins TRBV7-2 and TRBJ1-2; D is perhaps TRBD1 (6 bases). Germline assignment: CDR1 SGHTA and CDR2 FQGNSA. The CDR3 totals 13 residues. Trimming pared 8 bases from V and 8 bases from J, leaving 18 bases between. The CDR3, as DNA: TGTGCCAGCGGATCTTTGGAAGGGGGAGGCTACACCTTC. It codes for CASGSLEGGGYTF. The full variable domain, in which reference TRBV7-2 and TRBJ1-2 provide the parts outside the CDR3, is GAGVSQSPSNKVTEKGKDVELRCDPISGHTALYWYRQSLGQGLEFLIYFQGNSAPDKSGLPSDRFSAERTGGSVSTLTIQRTQQEDSAVYLCASGSLEGGGYTFGSGTRLTVV.

This chain links TRBV5-1 with TRBJ1-1, with 9 bases lining up with TRBD1. The CDR3 is 15 residues long. The germline V gene has CDR1 SGHRS and CDR2 YFSETQ. V shed 6 bases and J 0 bases; nucleotides not matched to a gene: 6. This chain's CDR3 is CASTQGQGVNTEAFF. The CDR3 nucleotides read TGCGCCAGCACCCAGGGACAGGGTGTGAACACTGAAGCTTTCTTT. Variable domain in full (rest from reference TRBV5-1 and TRBJ1-1): KAGVTQTPRYLIKTRGQQVTLSCSPISGHRSVSWYQQTPGQGLQFLFEYFSETQRNKGNFPGRFSGRQFSNSRSEMNVSTLELGDSALYLCASTQGQGVNTEAFFGQGTRLTVV.

The chain uses TRBV2 and TRBJ2-7; the D is unclear. Germline V CDR1 and CDR2: SNHLY, FYNNEI. The CDR3 spans 15 residues. V lost 1 base, J lost 6 bases, and 16 bases lay in between. CDR3 residues: CASSEGGQGRGEQYF. The CDR3 nucleotides are TGTGCCAGCAGTGAAGGAGGCCAAGGCCGAGGCGAGCAGTACTTC.

This chain joins TRBV5-4 and TRBJ2-3; 9 bases line up with TRBD2. V lost 3 bases to trimming and J lost 3 bases; unmatched junction nucleotides: 8. This CDR3 spans 16 amino acids. The germline gives CDR1 SGHNT, CDR2 YYREEE (reference sequence). This chain's CDR3 is CASSSAGLASTDTQYF. CDR3 in DNA: TGTGCCAGCAGCTCGGCCGGACTAGCGAGTACAGATACGCAGTATTTT. The full variable domain, with the rest looked up from reference TRBV5-4 and TRBJ2-3, is ETGVTQSPTHLIKTRGQQVTLRCSSQSGHNTVSWYQQALGQGPQFIFQYYREEENGRGNFPPRFSGLQFPNYSSELNVNALELDDSALYLCASSSAGLASTDTQYFGPGTRLTVL.

CDR3 sequence (DNA): TGTGCCAGCATCTCGGGGTTGGGTAACAATGAGCAGTTCTTC. The encoded protein is CASISGLGNNEQFF. The gene calls are TRBV28 and TRBJ2-1; D is perhaps TRBD2 (5 bases). The CDR3 consists of 14 residues. Germline V gene data show CDR1 as MDHEN and CDR2 as SYDVKM. The V gene lost 7 bases and the J gene lost 5 bases, with 15 bases spanning the gap.

The J gene is TRBJ1-2, the V gene TRBV2, with D possibly being TRBD1 (5 bases). This CDR3 comprises 12 residues. Germline values: CDR1 SNHLY, CDR2 FYNNEI. Trimming took off 8 bases at V and 9 bases at J, with 16 bases between the two ends. The CDR3 DNA reads TGTGCCAGCCGCCCCGGGGGAGAGCGCTACACCTTC. Its protein is CASRPGGERYTF.

This clone occurred once. This rearrangement joins TRBV11-2 to TRBJ2-7, with D possibly matching TRBD2 (6 bases). V was clipped by 3 bases and J by 3 bases, with 15 bases between them. This CDR3 is built from 15 residues. Germline V gene sequence: CDR1 SGHAT, CDR2 FQNNGV. CDR3 bases: TGTGCCAGCAGCTTTGGAGGGGACCTTTTCTACGAGCAGTACTTC. Translating gives CASSFGGDLFYEQYF.

The sample holds one count of this clone. V usage is TRBV13 and J usage is TRBJ1-1; a weak D match, TRBD1 (6 bases). The V gene lost 0 bases and the J gene lost 3 bases, with 17 bases spanning the gap. The germline V gene has CDR1 PRHDT and CDR2 FYEKMQ (reference sequence). The CDR3 loop spans 17 amino acids. The CDR3 protein is CASSLGGAFRGDTEAFF. The CDR3 DNA is TGTGCCAGCAGCTTAGGGGGGGCTTTCCGGGGGGACACTGAAGCTTTCTTT.